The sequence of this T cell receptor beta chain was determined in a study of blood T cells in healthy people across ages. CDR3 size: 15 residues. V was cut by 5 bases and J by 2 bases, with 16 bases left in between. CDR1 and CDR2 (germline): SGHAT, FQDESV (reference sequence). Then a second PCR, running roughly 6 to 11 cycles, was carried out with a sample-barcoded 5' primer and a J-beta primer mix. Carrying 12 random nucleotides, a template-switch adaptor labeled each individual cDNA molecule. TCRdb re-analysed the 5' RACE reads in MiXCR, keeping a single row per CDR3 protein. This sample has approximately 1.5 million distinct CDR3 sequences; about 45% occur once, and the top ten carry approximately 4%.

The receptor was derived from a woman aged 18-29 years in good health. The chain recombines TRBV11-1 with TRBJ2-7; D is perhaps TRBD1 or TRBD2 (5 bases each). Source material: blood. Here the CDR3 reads CASSTEGSVPYEQYF. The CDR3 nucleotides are TGTGCCAGCAGCACCGAGGGGTCCGTTCCCTACGAGCAGTACTTC. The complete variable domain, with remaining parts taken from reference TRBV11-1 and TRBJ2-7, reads EAEVAQSPRYKITEKSQAVAFWCDPISGHATLYWYRQILGQGPELLVQFQDESVVDDSQLPKDRFSAERLKGVDSTLKIQPAELGDSAMYLCASSTEGSVPYEQYFGPGTRLTVT.